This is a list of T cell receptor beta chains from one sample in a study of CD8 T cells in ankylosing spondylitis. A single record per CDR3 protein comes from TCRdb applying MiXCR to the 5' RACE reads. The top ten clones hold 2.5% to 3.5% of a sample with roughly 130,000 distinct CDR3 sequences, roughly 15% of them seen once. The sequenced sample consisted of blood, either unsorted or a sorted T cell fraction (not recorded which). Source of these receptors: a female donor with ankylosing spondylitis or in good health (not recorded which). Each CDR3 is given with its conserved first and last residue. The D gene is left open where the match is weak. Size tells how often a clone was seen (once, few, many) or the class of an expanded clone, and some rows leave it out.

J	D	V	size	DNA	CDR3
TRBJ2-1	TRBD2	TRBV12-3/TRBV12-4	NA	TGTGCCAGCAGAGGGACTAGCGGGACCCAGGAGTTCTTC	CASRGTSGTQEFF
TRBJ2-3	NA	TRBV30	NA	TGTGCCTGGGACAGGCAACCCGTCGATACGCAGTATTTT	CAWDRQPVDTQYF
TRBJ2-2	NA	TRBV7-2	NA	TGTGCCAGCAGTTCAGACCGAAACACCGGGGAGCTGTTTTTT	CASSSDRNTGELFF
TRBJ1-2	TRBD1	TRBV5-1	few	TGCGCCAGCAGTCCTGGGACAGGGGAGATGGGCTACACCTTC	CASSPGTGEMGYTF
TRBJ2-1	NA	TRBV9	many	TGTGCCAGCAGCAATCGCCGGGACCTCCTCGAGAATGAGCAGTTCTTC	CASSNRRDLLENEQFF
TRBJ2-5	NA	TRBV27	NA	TGTGCCAGCAGTTTATCTCGCGCCGGAAAAGAGACCCAGTACTTC	CASSLSRAGKETQYF
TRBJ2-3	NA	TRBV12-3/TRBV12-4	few	TGTGCCAGCAGCCTCACAAGTGGGCCGCAGTATTTT	CASSLTSGPQYF
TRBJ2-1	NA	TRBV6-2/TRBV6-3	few	TGTGCCAGCAGTTATATGGCCCCGATCTACAATGAGCAGTTCTTC	CASSYMAPIYNEQFF
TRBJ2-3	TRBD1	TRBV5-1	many	TGCGCCAGCAGCTCGGCCAACAGGGGGCTGAGCACAGATACGCAGTATTTT	CASSSANRGLSTDTQYF
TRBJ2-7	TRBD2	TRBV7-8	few	TGTGCCAGCAGCTTAGGGACTAGCGGAGTCTACGAGCAGTACTTC	CASSLGTSGVYEQYF
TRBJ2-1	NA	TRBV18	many	TGTGCCAGCTCACCCCAAGGAGGGGGTGAGCAGTTCTTC	CASSPQGGGEQFF
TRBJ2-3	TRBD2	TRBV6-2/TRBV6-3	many	TGTGCCAGCAGTTACCAGCGGGGGCCATACACAGATACGCAGTATTTT	CASSYQRGPYTDTQYF